The rows below give T cell receptor beta chains drawn from one sample of a study of blood T cell repertoires in COVID-19. Using immunoSEQ multiplex PCR, the repertoire was profiled, and TCRdb retains in-frame clones only, with some absent. The sample consists of approximately 380,000 clones, 90% to 95% of them appearing once. Specimen: PBMCs or T cells enriched from blood (not recorded which). The source is a woman aged 35 to 49 who had been exposed to COVID-19. Each CDR3 is given with its conserved first and last residue. A D gene is named only where the DNA matches it firmly. Only some rows state a clone size, as once, few, many or a class for expanded clones.

v_gene	j_gene	abundance	d_gene	CDR3nt	CDR3aa
TRBV5-1	TRBJ2-3	NA	TRBD1	TGCGCCAGCAGCTTGGCAGGGGGTTTAGATACGCAGTATTTT	CASSLAGGLDTQYF
TRBV5-6	TRBJ1-6	NA	TRBD1	TGTGCCAGCAGCCCTGGGACAGCCAATAATTCACCCCTCCACTTT	CASSPGTANNSPLHF
TRBV7-9	TRBJ1-1	NA	TRBD1	TGTGCCGGACAGGGGAAAGCTGAAGCTTTCTTT	CAGQGKAEAFF
TRBV3-1/TRBV3-2	TRBJ1-5	NA	TRBD1	TGTGCCAGCAGCCAAGATCTGAGGGGGCCTCAGCCCCAGCATTTT	CASSQDLRGPQPQHF
TRBV30	TRBJ1-4	once	TRBD1	TGTGCCTGGAGTCAGGGACAGCTTCAAGAAAAACTGTTTTTT	CAWSQGQLQEKLFF
TRBV2	TRBJ2-1	NA	TRBD2	TGTGCCAGCAATGGTGGCGGGAGTGGTAATGAGCAGTTCTTC	CASNGGGSGNEQFF
TRBV4-3	TRBJ1-2	NA	TRBD1	TGCGCCAGCAGCCCCCACGAACAGGGGGGGGATGGCTACACCTTC	CASSPHEQGGDGYTF
TRBV20-1	TRBJ1-4	NA	NA	TGCAGTGCTAGAAACAAAGGACAGTTTTTT	CSARNKGQFF
TRBV7-3	TRBJ1-2	NA	NA	TGTGCCAGCAGCTTAGGAACGAGCCCGACCGGGGGGGGCTACACCTTC	CASSLGTSPTGGGYTF
TRBV5-4	TRBJ2-1	NA	TRBD2	TGTGCCAGCAGCTTGGAACTAGCGGGGGCGCGAACCTACAATGAGCAGTTCTTC	CASSLELAGARTYNEQFF
TRBV9	TRBJ2-1	NA	NA	TGTGCCAGCAGCTTCTCCTCAGGCCGCGACAATGAGCAGTTCTTC	CASSFSSGRDNEQFF
TRBV19	TRBJ2-1	NA	TRBD2	TGTGCCAGTAGTCGACTAGCGGGAACCAGCTCCTACAATGAGCAGTTCTTC	CASSRLAGTSSYNEQFF
TRBV9	TRBJ1-3	NA	NA	TGTGCCAGCAGCGCACTGGACTCCTACTCTGGAAACACCATATATTTT	CASSALDSYSGNTIYF
TRBV10-3	TRBJ2-7	once	TRBD1	TGTGCCACGCAGGGGGTTGGATACGAGCAGTACTTC	CATQGVGYEQYF
TRBV6-2/TRBV6-3	TRBJ2-1	NA	TRBD1	TGTGCCAGCAGCTCAGCTCGACAGGGTTCGACGAATGAGCAGTTCTTC	CASSSARQGSTNEQFF
TRBV18	TRBJ2-1	NA	TRBD2	TGTGCCAGCTCACCACCGGGACTAGCGGGAGGATACAATGAGCAGTTCTTC	CASSPPGLAGGYNEQFF
TRBV24-1	TRBJ1-2	NA	TRBD1	TGTGCCACCAGTCCGGGACAGGGTAATGGCTACACCTTC	CATSPGQGNGYTF
TRBV19	TRBJ2-7	NA	TRBD1	TGTGCCAGTAGTATCCTCCCGGGACAGGGCGTAATCTACGAGCAGTACTTC	CASSILPGQGVIYEQYF
TRBV18	TRBJ2-7	NA	NA	TGTGCCAGCTCAACTATCCCGGGGGTCGAGCAGTACTTC	CASSTIPGVEQYF
TRBV4-3	TRBJ2-7	NA	NA	TGCGCCAGCAGCCAAGATAGGGCTAGCCAGTCCTACGAGCAGTACTTC	CASSQDRASQSYEQYF
TRBV5-1	TRBJ2-3	NA	TRBD2	TGCGCCAGCAGCTTGGTGTCCGGGGGGATTAGCACAGATACGCAGTATTTT	CASSLVSGGISTDTQYF
TRBV19	TRBJ1-1	NA	TRBD1	TGTGCCAGTAGTGGGACGTTGGGACAGAACCCCTACTTCCGGACTGAAGCTTTCTTT	CASSGTLGQNPYFRTEAFF
TRBV5-1	TRBJ2-1	once	TRBD2	TGCGCCAGCAGCGGACTAGCGGGGAACAATGAGCAGTTCTTC	CASSGLAGNNEQFF
TRBV18	TRBJ2-7	NA	TRBD1	TGTGCCAGCTCACCTCGACAGGGTGACGAGCAGTACTTC	CASSPRQGDEQYF
TRBV18	TRBJ2-7	NA	TRBD1	TGTGCCAGCTCACCACAGACAGGGCCCTACGAGCAGTACTTC	CASSPQTGPYEQYF
TRBV27	TRBJ2-4	NA	TRBD1	TGTGCCAGCAGTTCCTTACTAACTCCAGGGGGCAGAGCCAAAAACATTCAGTACTTC	CASSSLLTPGGRAKNIQYF
TRBV6-2/TRBV6-3	TRBJ2-1	NA	NA	TGTGCCAGCAGTTACTCGGAGTATGGGAATGAGCAGTTCTTC	CASSYSEYGNEQFF
TRBV18	TRBJ2-5	NA	TRBD1	TGTGCCAGCTCATATGCGACAGGGCACGAAGAGACCCAGTACTTC	CASSYATGHEETQYF
TRBV10-3	TRBJ1-2	NA	NA	TGTGCCATCAGTGAGAGGGAGCGAACCTATGGCTACACCTTC	CAISERERTYGYTF
TRBV6-5	TRBJ1-6	few	NA	TGTGCCAGCACCAGGACAGCTATCTATAATTCACCCCTCCACTTT	CASTRTAIYNSPLHF
TRBV6-5	TRBJ2-5	few	TRBD1	TGTGCCAGCAAACAGGGGCGAGAGACCCAGTACTTC	CASKQGRETQYF
TRBV19	TRBJ2-2	NA	TRBD1	TGTGCCAGTAGTATAGTGGGCGGGACAGGGCGGTCCGGGGAGCTGTTTTTT	CASSIVGGTGRSGELFF
TRBV30	TRBJ2-6	NA	NA	TGTGCCTGGAGTGTTGGGGCCCCTGGGGCCAACGTCCTGACTTTC	CAWSVGAPGANVLTF
TRBV18	TRBJ2-7	once	TRBD2	TGTGCCAGCTCACCTTCAGCGGGAGGGTTCTACGAGCAGTACTTC	CASSPSAGGFYEQYF
TRBV29-1	TRBJ2-5	NA	NA	TGCAGCGTTGGGACATCTCAAGAGACCCAGTACTTC	CSVGTSQETQYF
TRBV9	TRBJ2-3	once	TRBD1	TGTGCCAGCAGCATCAGGGGGACAGCCCTACTCGATACGCAGTATTTT	CASSIRGTALLDTQYF
TRBV3-1/TRBV3-2	TRBJ2-2	NA	NA	TGTGCCAGCAGCCCGGGGACCGGGGAGCTGTTTTTT	CASSPGTGELFF